The text below deals with one TCR beta chain. With V trimmed by 4 bases and J by 6 bases, 4 bases remained unmatched. Germline V lookup: CDR1 SGHTS, CDR2 YDEGEE. The length of the CDR3 is 14 residues. The data originate from a study of blood T cell repertoires in COVID-19. Overall study: Acute and convalescent COVID-19 specimens originated in the United States, Italy and Spain. From T cells, B-cell-depleted T cells, or PBMCs came the material, which was cDNA or gDNA.

Study processing details: The assay estimated nucleated cells by amplifying reference gene primers. Profiled with immunoSEQ multiplex PCR; TCRdb holds only in-frame clones, not every one. The DNA gave D and trimming, while V, J and clone size come from that table. The table includes 180,000 or so clones, around nine tenths detected once. The receptor's source is a man aged 70-80 years with acute or convalescent COVID-19. The sample consisted of peripheral blood. The chain employs TRBV5-8 and TRBJ1-4, with 9 nucleotides matching TRBD1. CDR3 DNA sequence: TGTGCCAGCAGCCAACAGGGGGCAGATGAAAAACTGTTTTTT. This codes for CASSQQGADEKLFF.